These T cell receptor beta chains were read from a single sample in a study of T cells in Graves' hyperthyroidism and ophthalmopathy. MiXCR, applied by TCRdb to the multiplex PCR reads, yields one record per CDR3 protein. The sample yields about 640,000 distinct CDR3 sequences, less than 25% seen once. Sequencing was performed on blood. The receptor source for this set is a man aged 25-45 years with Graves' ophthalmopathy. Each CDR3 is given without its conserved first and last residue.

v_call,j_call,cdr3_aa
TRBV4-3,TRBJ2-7,ASSQDEAGLREQY
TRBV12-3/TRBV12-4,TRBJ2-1,ASRLGGTSGSV
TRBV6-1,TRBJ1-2,ASSSGRTGRVGYGYT
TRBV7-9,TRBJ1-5,ASSLRIDRVSNQPQH
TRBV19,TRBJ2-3,ASSIVGDTQY
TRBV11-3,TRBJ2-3,ASSSWGAGLAGDDTQY
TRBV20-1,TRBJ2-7,SARPAGSYEQY
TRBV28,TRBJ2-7,ASSLGQGWEQY
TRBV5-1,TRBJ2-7,ASSFMGPGYEQY
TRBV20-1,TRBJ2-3,SANGLAGYTDTQY
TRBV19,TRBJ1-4,ASTADEKLF
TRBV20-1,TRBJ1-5,SASPGNGNQPQH
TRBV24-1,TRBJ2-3,ATSDPGLAGESDTQY
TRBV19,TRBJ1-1,ASSIGLTEMNTEAF
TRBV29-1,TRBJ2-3,SVEGGHDTQY
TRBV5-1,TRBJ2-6,ASSFGQGVGGANVLT
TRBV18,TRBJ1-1,ASSPGQGAFEAF
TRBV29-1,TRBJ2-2,SVDGFDTGELF
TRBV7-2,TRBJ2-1,ASSAFAGDDNEQF
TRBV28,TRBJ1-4,ASSWGQQNEKLF
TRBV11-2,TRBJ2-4,ASTPGVKNIQY
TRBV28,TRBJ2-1,ASSFRDSRYNEQF
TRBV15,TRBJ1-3,ATSRDPGYGNTIY
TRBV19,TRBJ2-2,ASSAGTRNTGELF
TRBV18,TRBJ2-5,ATSGTSYGETQY
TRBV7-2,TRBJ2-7,ASSPLRGKTYEQY
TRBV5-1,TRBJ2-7,ASSPSTRSGAEQY
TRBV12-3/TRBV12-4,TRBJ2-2,ATRGPANTGELF
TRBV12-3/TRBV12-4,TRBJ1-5,ASSRGPEPYSNQPQH
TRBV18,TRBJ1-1,ANSLDRRLAF
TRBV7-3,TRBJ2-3,ASSSQGLSTDTQY
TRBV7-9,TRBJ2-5,ASSLVGAGPEQETQY
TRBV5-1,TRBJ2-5,ASSFGTRQETQY
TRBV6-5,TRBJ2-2,ASSFREDKPTGELF
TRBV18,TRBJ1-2,ASSPGDYPNYGYT
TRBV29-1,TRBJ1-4,SALVEVNEKLF
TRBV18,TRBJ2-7,ASSPLGSYEQY
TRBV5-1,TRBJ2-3,DSSLDRTITDTQY
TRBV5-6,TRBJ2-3,ASSFWTSGTDTQY
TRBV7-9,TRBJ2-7,ASSLATSGYEQY
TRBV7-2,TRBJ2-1,ASSLVPSSYNEQF
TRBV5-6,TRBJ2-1,ASSLGFGISVSSYNEQF
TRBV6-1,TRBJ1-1,ASRRIGGVTEAF
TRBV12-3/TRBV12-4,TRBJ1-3,ASSLRTGDRNTIY
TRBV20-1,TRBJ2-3,SAEPGRATDTQY
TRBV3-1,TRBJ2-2,ASSQLMGSGELF
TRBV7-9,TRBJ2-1,ASSSTSGTNYNEQF
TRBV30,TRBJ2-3,AWSAGGLHTQY
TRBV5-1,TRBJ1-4,ASSKTGDEKLF
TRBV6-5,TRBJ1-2,ASSYSGTTSYGYT